This T cell receptor beta chain was identified during a study of T cell changes during pregnancy in multiple sclerosis. Clones were read by immunoSEQ multiplex PCR, and TCRdb kept only the in-frame ones, dropping some. The sample shows around 40,000 clones, 90% of them seen only once. This clone was found once. V lost 7 bases, J lost 5 bases, and 6 bases stayed unmatched. The CDR3 covers 14 residues. Germline V lookup: CDR1 SNHLY, CDR2 FYNNEI. The clonotype originates from a female donor in good health, enrolled as a control in a pregnancy study. The chain carries TRBV2 and TRBJ2-1, with TRBD1 identical over 9 bases. The material was CD4+ T cells from peripheral blood mononuclear cells, obtained in the first trimester of pregnancy. CDR3 in amino acids: CASKYRGLNNEQFF. CDR3 coding DNA: TGTGCCAGCAAATACAGGGGGCTTAACAATGAGCAGTTCTTC.